One and the same sample provided the 3 T cell receptor beta chains below, sequenced in a study of cytomegalovirus exposure and HLA in healthy donors. Primers for the PCR totalled 60 Vbeta and 13 Jbeta. Measured with immunoSEQ multiplex PCR; TCRdb has only the in-frame clones, and not every one. Among roughly 200,000 clones listed, over 65% were seen once. Sequencing input: PBMCs. The receptors were sampled from a woman aged 60-75 years in good health and CMV-seropositive.

This clone was seen only a few times. Sequence at one end of the junction differs from germline and may be a read error. V is TRBV7-3 and J is TRBJ1-1, with 8 bases that match TRBD1. Germline CDR1 SGHTA, CDR2 FQGTGA. This CDR3 is built from 14 residues. In DNA form, the CDR3 reads TGTGCCAGCAGCCTAACCGGGACAGGAGCTGAAGCTTTCTTT. Residues: CASSLTGTGAEAFF.

This clone appeared a few times. The V call is TRBV5-4, the J call TRBJ2-3; 11 bases match TRBD2. Trimming at V came to 2 bases and at J to 3 bases, leaving 5 bases not matched to a gene. The germline gives CDR1 SGHNT, CDR2 YYREEE (reference sequence). This CDR3 spans 16 amino acids. Written as DNA, the CDR3 is TGTGCCAGCAGCTTCCCGGGACTAGCGGAGACAGATACGCAGTATTTT. Translating it yields CASSFPGLAETDTQYF.

J is TRBJ2-2 and V is TRBV30; tentatively, D is TRBD2 (6 bases). V lost 5 bases to trimming and J lost 3 bases, with 16 bases between them. Germline V gene sequence: CDR1 GTSNPN, CDR2 SVGIG (reference sequence). The CDR3 totals 15 residues. CDR3 DNA sequence: TGTGCCTGGTTGAGACGGGAGAGGTACACCGGGGAGCTGTTTTTT. Residues: CAWLRRERYTGELFF.